The 17 T cell receptor beta chains below all came from one sample that was sequenced in a study of T cells after yellow fever vaccination. TCRdb reprocessed the 5' RACE reads with MiXCR, giving one entry per CDR3 protein. The profile shows about 340,000 distinct CDR3 sequences, around 13% of them singletons. The specimen comprised CD4+ T cells sorted from PBMCs, sampled 15 days after the yellow fever booster vaccination. The receptors come from a man aged 18 to 30 who received the YFV17D yellow fever vaccine.

This clonotype appeared a few times. V usage is TRBV25-1 and J usage is TRBJ2-7; D may correspond to TRBD1 or TRBD2 (6 bases each). The CDR3 has 13 residues. Germline V gives CDR1 MGHDK, CDR2 SYGVNS. The CDR3 nucleotides are TGTGTTAAGCAGAGGGGGGTGGTCTGCGAGCAGTACGTC. It yields the protein CVKQRGVVCEQYV.

The table lists this clonotype with a few counts. The V call is TRBV29-1, the J call TRBJ1-1; maybe TRBD1 (5 bases). The V gene lost 8 bases and the J gene lost 3 bases, with 16 bases spanning the gap. The CDR3 totals 13 residues. The germline V gene encodes CDR1 SQVTM and CDR2 ANQGSEA. CDR3 in DNA: TGCAGCCCAGGAGTCAGGGCGGACACTGAAGCTTTCTTT. Its translation: CSPGVRADTEAFF.

At least ten counts were recorded for this clonotype. The V call is TRBV28, the J call TRBJ1-3; possible D gene TRBD1, 6 bases. The CDR3 spans 15 residues. In germline, CDR1 is MDHEN, CDR2 SYDVKM. Trimming removed 2 bases from V and 4 bases from J, with 12 bases in between. DNA of the CDR3: TGTGCCAGCAGTTTAGCAGGGGCTCAAGGAAACACCATATATTTT. Its translation: CASSLAGAQGNTIYF. The whole variable domain, remainder taken from reference TRBV28 and TRBJ1-3, is DVKVTQSSRYLVKRTGEKVFLECVQDMDHENMFWYRQDPGLGLRLIYFSYDVKMKEKGDIPEGYSVSREKKERFSLILESASTNQTSMYLCASSLAGAQGNTIYFGEGSWLTVV.

This clonotype was seen a few times. The genes are TRBV5-1 and TRBJ2-2; TRBD1 aligns across 7 bases. The CDR3 loop spans 16 amino acids. CDR1 and CDR2 from the germline V gene are SGHRS and YFSETQ. V trimming: 0 bases; J trimming: 0 bases; junction bases outside the gene matches: 2. The CDR3 is CASSLDTGANTGELFF. CDR3 in DNA: TGCGCCAGCAGCTTGGACACAGGGGCGAACACCGGGGAGCTGTTTTTT.

This clonotype was found many times. The chain has TRBV9 and TRBJ2-5, with D possibly matching TRBD1 (6 bases). The CDR3 has 15 amino acids. Between the trimmed V and J ends, which lost 0 bases and 5 bases, there was a span of 14 bases. The germline gives CDR1 SGDLS, CDR2 YYNGEE. CDR3 protein: CASSVETGPGETQYF. In DNA form, the CDR3 reads TGTGCCAGCAGCGTAGAGACAGGTCCGGGGGAGACCCAGTACTTC.

This clonotype was seen more than once but under ten times. The chain couples TRBV6-6 to TRBJ2-3; 10 nucleotides align to TRBD2. CDR1 and CDR2 (germline): MNHNY, SVGAGI (reference sequence). The J segment lost 5 bases and the V segment lost 10 bases, leaving 6 bases of the junction unmatched. The CDR3 is 13 residues long. CDR3 amino acids: CATLLAGRDTQYF. In DNA form, the CDR3 reads TGTGCCACCTTACTAGCGGGGCGAGATACGCAGTATTTT.

This clonotype was detected a few times. V usage is TRBV2 and J usage is TRBJ1-4; D uncertain. The CDR3 loop spans 12 amino acids. The V and J ends lost 4 bases and 14 bases respectively, with 14 bases between them. In germline, CDR1 is SNHLY, CDR2 FYNNEI. This CDR3 is CASSGDRAALFF. In DNA, the CDR3 is TGTGCCAGCAGTGGAGATCGAGCCGCCCTGTTTTTT.

This chain links TRBV5-1 with TRBJ1-1; tentative D call: TRBD1 (6 bases). V was shortened by 2 bases and J by 0 bases, with 14 bases between the two germline ends. The V gene's germline CDR1 is SGHRS and CDR2 YFSETQ. The CDR3 runs to 16 residues. CDR3 DNA: TGCGCCAGCAGCTTTGGACTCCGGGACATGAACACTGAAGCTTTCTTT. Amino acids: CASSFGLRDMNTEAFF.

This clonotype has only a few counts. The rearrangement links TRBV20-1 to TRBJ2-1, with a weak D call TRBD2 (6 bases). Trimming stripped 0 bases from V and 4 bases from J, with 16 bases between. Germline values: CDR1 DFQATT, CDR2 SNEGSKA (reference sequence). There are 16 residues in the CDR3. The CDR3 spells CSARDQGAGYYNEQFF. The CDR3 nucleotides are TGCAGTGCTAGAGATCAAGGAGCGGGTTATTACAATGAGCAGTTCTTC.

This clonotype was recorded many times. V is TRBV12-3 or TRBV12-4 and J is TRBJ2-6; D is unclear. This CDR3 has 14 residues. The V end lost 5 bases, the J end lost 4 bases, and 9 bases lay between the germline ends. The CDR3 region has the DNA TGTGCCAGCAGTCGCGATCTGGGGGCCAACGTCCTGACTTTC. Translating it yields CASSRDLGANVLTF.

This clonotype was observed at least ten times. The rearrangement joins TRBV20-1 to TRBJ2-5; 14 nucleotides agree with TRBD2. This CDR3 is 17 amino acids long. Germline V CDR1 and CDR2: DFQATT, SNEGSKA (reference sequence). V dropped 6 bases and J dropped 4; count of bases not matched to a gene: 13. The DNA for the CDR3 is TGCAGTGCCTATCCTGTAGACGGGACTAGCGGGGGAGAGACCCAGTACTTC. Amino acids: CSAYPVDGTSGGETQYF.

The J gene is TRBJ2-1, the V gene TRBV20-1; a possible D gene is TRBD1 (6 bases). The CDR3 spans 15 residues. The germline gives CDR1 DFQATT, CDR2 SNEGSKA (reference sequence). Trimming removed 2 bases from V and 0 bases from J, with 11 bases in between. CDR3 sequence reads: CSARWDIRSYNEQFF. CDR3 nucleotide sequence: TGCAGTGCTAGATGGGACATACGCTCCTACAATGAGCAGTTCTTC.

The gene calls are TRBV7-2 and TRBJ2-1; D is unclear. Germline V gene sequence: CDR1 SGHTA, CDR2 FQGNSA. The CDR3 consists of 13 residues. Trimming took 3 bases from V and 2 from J, leaving 5 bases between them. CDR3 loop: CASSFGAYNEQFF. The CDR3 bases are TGTGCCAGCAGCTTTGGGGCCTACAATGAGCAGTTCTTC.

The V call is TRBV28, the J call TRBJ1-5, with D hard to call. The CDR3 has 13 amino acids. The V and J ends lost 9 bases and 6 bases respectively, with 15 bases between them. From germline, CDR1 is MDHEN and CDR2 SYDVKM. CDR3 DNA sequence: TGTGCCAGTCACCGGGATGAGGGTCAGCCCCAGCATTTT. Its translation is CASHRDEGQPQHF.

This clonotype was observed at least ten times. This chain uses TRBV11-2 with TRBJ1-5, with D tentatively TRBD1 (5 bases). The germline gives CDR1 SGHAT, CDR2 FQNNGV. Trimming left V 3 bases short and J 6 bases short, with 9 bases between. This CDR3 comprises 13 residues. This CDR3 is CASSFQGAQPQHF. As DNA, the CDR3 is TGTGCCAGCAGCTTCCAGGGAGCTCAGCCCCAGCATTTT.

This clonotype was found many times. This chain links TRBV12-3 or TRBV12-4 with TRBJ2-1, with D hard to call. The CDR3 is made up of 11 amino acids. V gave up 3 bases and J gave up 10 bases, with 7 bases separating them. The CDR3 reads CASSLEGEQFF. The DNA of the CDR3 is TGTGCCAGCAGTTTGGAAGGGGAGCAGTTCTTC.

Ten or more counts support this clonotype. V usage is TRBV29-1 and J usage is TRBJ1-2; TRBD1 might be the D (5 bases). This CDR3 comprises 11 residues. The germline CDR1 and CDR2 sequences are SQVTM and ANQGSEA. Trimming removed 1 base from V and 7 bases from J, with 7 bases in between. The CDR3 loop is CSVEAGGGYTF. CDR3 DNA: TGCAGCGTTGAAGCTGGGGGTGGCTACACCTTC.